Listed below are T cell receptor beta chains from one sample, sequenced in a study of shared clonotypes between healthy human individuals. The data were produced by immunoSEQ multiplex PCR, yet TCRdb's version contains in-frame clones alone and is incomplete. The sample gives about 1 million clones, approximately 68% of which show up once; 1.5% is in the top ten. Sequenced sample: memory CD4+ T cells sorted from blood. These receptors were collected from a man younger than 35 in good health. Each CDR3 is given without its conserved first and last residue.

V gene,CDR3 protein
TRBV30,AWHQGNNNSPLH
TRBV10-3,AISQSGQGGTNYGYT
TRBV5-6,ASSIDRDSNQPQH
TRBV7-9,ASSLRELAGRGNEQF
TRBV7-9,ASSYYNSLGLREQY
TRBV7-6,ASSLGAPGVEDEQY
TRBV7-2,ASSLLAYEQY
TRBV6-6,ASSSSKDEQF
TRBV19,ASRGQTYEQY
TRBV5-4,ASSPVSGTGANVLT
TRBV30,AWRASGTSPLH
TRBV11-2,ASSAQAGTDTQY
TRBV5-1,ASSFTGATEKLF
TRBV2,ASIRAGSTEAF
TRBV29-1,SGTGFPNTEAF
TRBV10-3,AITPGQDYGYT
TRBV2,ASSRDITGELF
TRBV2,AGGRDTGYT
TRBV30,AWSVALGGSYEQY
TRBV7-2,ASSFGFLANYGYT
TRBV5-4,ASSFDRLQETQY
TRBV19,ASKPLRDRVTYYT
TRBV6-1,ASTSWRGEKLF
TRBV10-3,AISDQASSYEQY
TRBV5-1,ASKSEGANYGYT
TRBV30,AWSVGSGANVLT
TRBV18,ASSPISSDRGPEKLF
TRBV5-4,ASSPKLAGGGADTQY
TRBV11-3,ASSRAGSGKQY
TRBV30,AWSPWGRKTEAF
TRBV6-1,ASSEARGQNTGELF
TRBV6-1,ASRLDGATNEKLF
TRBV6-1,ASSRTSGVVEQF
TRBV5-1,ASSLEGGTGNTIY
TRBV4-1,ASSQEVGELF
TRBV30,ALAGDTYNEQF
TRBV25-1,ASSELSRGEGNIQY
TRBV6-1,ASRPWGSGSYEQY
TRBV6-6,ASSVTVEAF
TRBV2,ASSERAGGLNIQY
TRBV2,ASSVLAYNEQF
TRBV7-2,ASNFGGSETQY
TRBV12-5,ASGRTANYGYT
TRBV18,ASSPGGGGVGGSYEQY
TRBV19,ASTTGLNTEAF
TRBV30,AWSVGVATNEKLF
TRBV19,ASSISSGNQPQH
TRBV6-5,ASSYSGTLSYGYT
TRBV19,ASTAREGNEQF
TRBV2,ASRGGSSQTEAF
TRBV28,ASSSIRRDETQY
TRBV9,ASSVVGYTGELF
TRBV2,ASHRGSNQPQH
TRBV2,ASREGETQY
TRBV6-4,ASRQGQDVGGYT
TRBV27,ASSGAARVGYGYT
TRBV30,AWNTGTGYSPLH
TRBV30,AWRLGEGINSPLH